These 13 T cell receptor beta chains share one sample of origin, sequenced in a study of cytomegalovirus exposure and HLA in healthy donors. A multiplex PCR was run with 60 Vbeta primers and 13 Jbeta primers. Clones were sequenced by immunoSEQ multiplex PCR, and TCRdb holds only the in-frame ones, with some missing. This table has 120,000 or so clones, roughly two thirds appearing once. Sequenced input: PBMCs. All receptors derive from a man aged 25 to 45 in good health and CMV-seropositive.

J is TRBJ2-7 and V is TRBV7-9; D is perhaps TRBD2 (5 bases). V lost 0 bases, J lost 4 bases, and 7 bases lay in between. Germline CDR1 and CDR2: SEHNR and FQNEAQ (reference sequence). CDR3 size: 13 residues. CDR3 DNA sequence: TGTGCCAGCAGCTTAGCCGGCGGGTACGAGCAGTACTTC. Its translation: CASSLAGGYEQYF.

The gene calls are TRBV6-5 and TRBJ2-2; D is uncertain. Trimming removed 5 bases at V and 6 bases at J, with 10 bases between. Germline V gives CDR1 MNHEY, CDR2 SVGAGI. The CDR3 is 13 residues long. The CDR3 is CASSPSRPGELFF. The CDR3, as DNA: TGTGCCAGCAGTCCCTCGAGGCCCGGGGAGCTGTTTTTT.

This rearrangement joins TRBV16 to TRBJ2-1; D is possibly TRBD2 (6 bases). Germline values: CDR1 KGHSY, CDR2 FQNENV. The length of the CDR3 is 13 residues. V was pared by 1 base and J by 9 bases, with 10 bases between. The CDR3 protein is CASSQYTRGEQFF. CDR3 DNA: TGTGCCAGCAGCCAATATACGCGGGGTGAGCAGTTCTTC. Supplemented by reference TRBV16 and TRBJ2-1, the full variable domain reads GEEVAQTPKHLVRGEGQKAKLYCAPIKGHSYVFWYQQVLKNEFKFLISFQNENVFDETGMPKERFSAKCLPNSPCSLEIQATKLEDSAVYFCASSQYTRGEQFFGPGTRLTVL.

CDR3 amino acids: CASLQGEYQPQHF. The CDR3 nucleotides are TGTGCCTCCCTACAGGGGGAATATCAGCCCCAGCATTTT. The chain is built from TRBV19 and TRBJ1-5; 8 bases line up with TRBD1. V trimming: 11 bases; J trimming: 5 bases; junction bases outside the gene matches: 8. CDR3 length equals 13 residues. Germline lookup yields CDR1 LNHDA and CDR2 SQIVND (reference sequence).

The V call is TRBV4-1, the J call TRBJ1-5, with unresolved D. Germline V gene lookup returns CDR1 MGHRA and CDR2 YSYEKL. Trimming cost V 2 bases and J 4 bases, with 9 bases left between them. The length of the CDR3 is 14 residues. The CDR3 DNA reads as TGCGCCAGCAGCCAAATTCTAGGAAATCAGCCCCAGCATTTT. Encoded protein: CASSQILGNQPQHF.

On this clone itself: At one boundary the junction diverges from the germline segment, which might be a read error. This chain links TRBV7-9 with TRBJ1-2; 9 nucleotides agree with TRBD1. This CDR3 contains 17 residues. The germline gives CDR1 SEHNR, CDR2 FQNEAQ (reference sequence). The CDR3 reads CSSSHWTGARAHYGYTF. DNA of the CDR3: TGTTCCAGCAGCCACTGGACAGGGGCGCGGGCCCACTATGGCTACACCTTC. Variable domain in full (rest from reference TRBV7-9 and TRBJ1-2): DTGVSQNPRHKITKRGQNVTFRCDPISEHNRLYWYRQTLGQGPEFLTYFQNEAQLEKSRLLSDRFSAERPKGSFSTLEIQRTEQGDSAMYLCSSSHWTGARAHYGYTFGSGTRLTVV.

The chain combines TRBV6-5 with TRBJ1-5; D remains ambiguous. Germline V lookup: CDR1 MNHEY, CDR2 SVGAGI. Trimming removed 6 bases at V and 7 bases at J, with 16 bases between. CDR3 length: 14 amino acids. As DNA, the CDR3 is TGTGCCAGCAGGAAGAACAGCCCCGCGCAGCCCCAGCATTTT. Its protein is CASRKNSPAQPQHF.

The chain combines TRBV4-3 with TRBJ2-7; D perhaps matches TRBD1 (6 bases). Germline loops: CDR1 LGHNA, CDR2 YSLEER. The CDR3 runs 15 residues. Trimming cost V 3 bases and J 0 bases, with 12 bases left between them. The CDR3 here is CASSQIRGYSYEQYF. The CDR3 region has the DNA TGCGCCAGCAGCCAGATCAGGGGTTACTCCTACGAGCAGTACTTC.

This clone came up a few times. The chain links TRBV29-1 to TRBJ1-4; the D gene is possibly TRBD1 (5 bases). Trimming pared 6 bases from V and 6 bases from J, leaving 14 bases between. The CDR3 is 13 residues long. CDR1 is SQVTM, CDR2 ANQGSEA, per germline. The CDR3: CSVLQGGYEKLFF. The CDR3 DNA sequence: TGCAGCGTACTGCAGGGTGGGTATGAAAAACTGTTTTTT.

The chain is built from TRBV5-1 and TRBJ2-7, with 9 bases lining up with TRBD2. The CDR3 sequence is 13 residues long. Germline trimming cut 5 bases from V and 5 bases from J; bases unmatched to any gene: 5. CDR1 SGHRS and CDR2 YFSETQ come from the germline V gene. For the CDR3, the DNA is TGCGCCAGCAGGCGGGAGGGCATCCACGAGCAGTACTTC. This gives the protein CASRREGIHEQYF.

J is TRBJ2-1 and V is TRBV18; TRBD2 matches 7 bases. Germline-derived CDR1 and CDR2 are KGHSH and LQKENI. The CDR3 has 14 residues. J was trimmed by 12 bases and V by 3 bases; bases with no gene match: 11. The DNA for the CDR3 is TGTGCCAGCTCACCCCCGGGGGAGGGACGAGGGCAGTTCTTC. As protein: CASSPPGEGRGQFF.

The chain recombines TRBV9 with TRBJ2-7; D unclear. The germline V gene encodes CDR1 SGDLS and CDR2 YYNGEE. The CDR3 length is 15 residues. V was trimmed by 1 base and J by 3 bases, leaving 14 bases between them. In DNA form, the CDR3 reads TGTGCCAGCAGCGTAACACCCGGCCACAGCTACGAGCAGTACTTC. Encoded protein: CASSVTPGHSYEQYF.

The rearrangement uses TRBV5-4 and TRBJ2-1, with D possibly being TRBD2 (6 bases). The CDR3 consists of 16 residues. Germline loops: CDR1 SGHNT, CDR2 YYREEE (reference sequence). Deletions cut 4 bases from V and 0 bases from J, with 14 bases between. The CDR3 DNA sequence: TGTGCCAGCAGCACTGCTAGCGCCAGCTCCTACAATGAGCAGTTCTTC. This translates into CASSTASASSYNEQFF.